The 13 T cell receptor beta chains presented below share a single source sample, sequenced in a study of blood T cell repertoires in COVID-19. The table came from immunoSEQ multiplex PCR; TCRdb's copy has only in-frame clones and leaves some out. The sample holds approximately 350,000 clones, around 80% seen once. The specimen sequenced was peripheral blood. The receptors stem from a young man with active or convalescent COVID-19.

The J gene is TRBJ1-6, the V gene TRBV18, with D tentatively TRBD1 (5 bases). The germline V gene encodes CDR1 KGHSH and CDR2 LQKENI. The ends were cut back, 2 bases at V and 7 bases at J, with 12 bases in the middle. The CDR3 contains 15 residues. The CDR3 region is CASSPGQGGNSPLHF. As DNA, the CDR3 is TGTGCCAGCTCACCAGGGCAGGGTGGAAATTCACCCCTCCACTTT.

The gene calls are TRBV3-1 (or the pseudogene TRBV3-2) and TRBJ1-2; no definite D call. V was cut by 1 base and J by 6 bases, with 6 bases left in between. The CDR3 contains 12 residues. CDR1 is LGHDT, CDR2 YNNKEL, per germline (reference sequence). This CDR3 is CASSQGTDGYTF. CDR3 in DNA: TGTGCCAGCAGCCAAGGTACAGATGGCTACACCTTC.

Only a few counts were recorded for this clone. This chain connects TRBV30 to TRBJ1-4; the match to TRBD1 covers 9 bases. Germline values: CDR1 GTSNPN, CDR2 SVGIG (reference sequence). J lost 8 bases, V lost 5 bases, and 3 bases had no gene match. CDR3 length: 12 amino acids. CDR3 residues: CAWSGQGEKLFF. The DNA for the CDR3 is TGTGCCTGGTCGGGACAGGGAGAAAAACTGTTTTTT.

The chain is built from TRBV10-3 and TRBJ1-5, with 8 positions matching TRBD1. The CDR3 sequence is 13 residues long. Germline trimming cut 8 bases from V and 1 base from J; bases unmatched to any gene: 1. Germline values: CDR1 ENHRY, CDR2 SYGVKD. The CDR3 here is CAIQGASNQPQHF. The CDR3 DNA sequence: TGTGCCATCCAGGGGGCGAGCAATCAGCCCCAGCATTTT.

In DNA form, the CDR3 reads TGTGCCAGTAGTATAGTGGGACTAGCACACGAGCAGTACTTC. Its protein product is CASSIVGLAHEQYF. The chain employs TRBV19 and TRBJ2-7; 9 bases agree with TRBD2. V gave up 1 base and J gave up 5 bases; unmatched junction bases: 3. The CDR3 sequence is 14 residues long. Germline values: CDR1 LNHDA, CDR2 SQIVND (reference sequence).

The rearrangement uses TRBV7-2 and TRBJ1-2, with D possibly being TRBD1 (6 bases). The germline V and J ends were trimmed by 6 bases and 7 bases, with 12 bases remaining between them. CDR1 and CDR2 (germline): SGHTA, FQGNSA. The CDR3 totals 12 residues. CDR3 sequence (DNA): TGTGCCAGCAGACCCTTCAGGGGTGGCTACACCTTC. Protein sequence: CASRPFRGGYTF.

This clone has just one count. The rearrangement joins TRBV28 to TRBJ2-5, with D unclear. The V gene lost 4 bases and the J gene lost 7 bases, with 16 bases spanning the gap. In germline, CDR1 is MDHEN, CDR2 SYDVKM. There are 14 residues in the CDR3. The CDR3 sequence is CASSSPWPPLTQYF. In DNA form, the CDR3 reads TGTGCCAGCAGTTCTCCCTGGCCTCCGCTGACCCAGTACTTC.

The V call is TRBV6-5, the J call TRBJ1-6; 10 positions agree with TRBD1. Germline V gives CDR1 MNHEY, CDR2 SVGAGI. Trimming took 6 bases from V and 6 from J; bases not matched to a gene: 5. CDR3 size: 15 residues. CDR3 protein: CASSRDRGFNSPLHF. CDR3 nucleotide sequence: TGTGCCAGCAGCAGGGACAGGGGTTTTAATTCACCCCTCCACTTT.

The V call is TRBV19, the J call TRBJ1-1; TRBD1 aligns across 7 bases. J was trimmed by 3 bases and V by 6 bases; bases with no gene match: 7. The CDR3 spans 14 residues. Germline CDR1 reads LNHDA; CDR2 reads SQIVND (reference sequence). The CDR3 protein is CASRSGQLHTEAFF. CDR3 in DNA: TGTGCCAGTAGATCGGGACAGTTACACACTGAAGCTTTCTTT. Based on the CDR3 plus reference TRBV19 and TRBJ1-1, the full variable domain is DGGITQSPKYLFRKEGQNVTLSCEQNLNHDAMYWYRQDPGQGLRLIYYSQIVNDFQKGDIAEGYSVSREKKESFPLTVTSAQKNPTAFYLCASRSGQLHTEAFFGQGTRLTVV.

This chain connects TRBV18 to TRBJ2-4, with D perhaps TRBD1 (5 bases). CDR1 and CDR2 (germline): KGHSH, LQKENI. This CDR3 contains 17 residues. V was shortened by 3 bases and J by 1 base, with 16 bases between the two germline ends. CDR3 sequence: CASSPGQSNGAKNIQYF. The CDR3 coding sequence is TGTGCCAGCTCACCCGGACAATCTAACGGGGCCAAAAACATTCAGTACTTC.

The J gene is TRBJ1-5, the V gene TRBV6-5; D is possibly TRBD1 (6 bases). The germline gives CDR1 MNHEY, CDR2 SVGAGI. CDR3 length: 14 amino acids. The germline V and J ends were trimmed by 4 bases and 7 bases, with 14 bases remaining between them. CDR3 bases: TGTGCCAGCAGTTTGGAACAGGGCCGCCAGCCCCAGCATTTT. It encodes CASSLEQGRQPQHF.

This chain's CDR3 is CASSPARGSEGNQPQHF. As DNA, the CDR3 is TGTGCCAGCTCACCGGCTAGGGGATCAGAGGGCAATCAGCCCCAGCATTTT. This chain joins TRBV18 and TRBJ1-5; TRBD1 is a possible D gene (5 bases). Trimming took off 3 bases at V and 2 bases at J, with 17 bases between the two ends. This CDR3 is built from 17 residues. Germline CDR1 is KGHSH and CDR2 is LQKENI.

The chain recombines TRBV9 with TRBJ2-5; TRBD1 agrees at 10 bases. CDR1 and CDR2 (germline): SGDLS, YYNGEE. This CDR3 has 15 residues. The J segment lost 4 bases and the V segment lost 4 bases, leaving 7 bases of the junction unmatched. The CDR3 loop is CASSPIGQGVETQYF. The CDR3 DNA follows: TGTGCCAGCAGCCCCATAGGACAGGGGGTAGAGACCCAGTACTTC.